This is a list of T cell receptor beta chains from one sample in a study of T cell responses to AZD1222 COVID-19 vaccine. TCRdb keeps only in-frame clones here, not all; method: immunoSEQ multiplex PCR. Of about 120,000 clones listed, around 90% are singletons. The sequenced sample was peripheral blood, obtained on day 0 of AZD1222 vaccination. Source of these receptors: an adult in good health. Each CDR3 is given with its conserved first and last residue. A D gene is named only where the DNA matches it firmly. A row's size may be missing; if present it is once, few, many or a size class.

size,J,D,V,DNA,CDR3
-,TRBJ1-5,-,TRBV7-3,TGTGCCAGCAGCTTAACGGGCAGGTGGGATTTTAATCAGCCCCAGCATTTT,CASSLTGRWDFNQPQHF
-,TRBJ2-1,TRBD2,TRBV2,TGTGCCAGCAGTGCCCAGCGGGGGGTCTACAATGAGCAGTTCTTC,CASSAQRGVYNEQFF
-,TRBJ2-5,TRBD2,TRBV6-2/TRBV6-3,TGTGCCAGCAGTCTAGCGGGATACGCAGAGACCCAGTACTTC,CASSLAGYAETQYF
-,TRBJ2-2,-,TRBV2,TGTGCCAGCAGTGACGAGGCCACGAGGACCGGGGAGCTGTTTTTT,CASSDEATRTGELFF
-,TRBJ2-3,TRBD2,TRBV2,TGTGCCAGCAGTGAATCGAGGCCCGGGCCTAGCGGAAACTTT,CASSESRPGPSGNF
-,TRBJ2-3,-,TRBV6-5,TGTGCCAGCAGTCTACAGGGTTACACAGATACGCAGTATTTT,CASSLQGYTDTQYF
few,TRBJ1-1,TRBD1,TRBV9,TGTGCCAGCAGCGCCCAGGGGGCAGGCACTGAAGCTTTCTTT,CASSAQGAGTEAFF
-,TRBJ1-1,-,TRBV18,TGTGCCAGCTCACCACCGTATGGCTCGAACCAGAACACTGAAGCTTTCTTT,CASSPPYGSNQNTEAFF
-,TRBJ1-3,-,TRBV6-5,TGTGCCAGCAGCCTGGAGGGGGGCTCTGGAAACACCATATATTTT,CASSLEGGSGNTIYF
-,TRBJ1-6,-,TRBV28,TGTGCCAGCAGTTTAGAAGGAAGGGATAATTCACCCCTCCACTTT,CASSLEGRDNSPLHF
-,TRBJ2-7,-,TRBV7-2,TGTGCCAGCAGCCCGTCCGGGATCGAGCAGTACTTC,CASSPSGIEQYF
-,TRBJ1-3,-,TRBV24-1,TGTGCCACCAGTGATTTTAGGGACTCTGGAAACACCATATATTTT,CATSDFRDSGNTIYF
-,TRBJ1-2,-,TRBV19,TGTGCCAGTAGAGAGTGGACAAGGTATGGCTACACCTTC,CASREWTRYGYTF
-,TRBJ2-5,TRBD2,TRBV28,TGTGCCAGCAGTCCCCTTTTTAGCGGGGAGGGGACCCAGTACTTC,CASSPLFSGEGTQYF
-,TRBJ1-5,-,TRBV6-6,TGTGCCAGCAGTTACCAGATGGTCGGTTCCAATCAGCCCCAGCATTTT,CASSYQMVGSNQPQHF
-,TRBJ2-5,-,TRBV7-2,TGTGCCAGCAGCTTAGGGTCCGGCGGGACCCAGTACTTC,CASSLGSGGTQYF
-,TRBJ2-5,TRBD2,TRBV24-1,TGTGCCACCTCTCTCGGCGGGAGGGCCGGGGAGACCCAGTACTTC,CATSLGGRAGETQYF
-,TRBJ2-2,-,TRBV5-1,TGCGCCAGCAGCTTGGGGGACACCGGGGAGCTGTTTTTT,CASSLGDTGELFF
-,TRBJ2-7,TRBD1,TRBV6-5,TGTGCCAGCAGGGTCTACGGGACAGGCTTCTACGAGCAGTACTTC,CASRVYGTGFYEQYF
-,TRBJ1-5,-,TRBV19,TGTGCCAGTACCTTGTGGTGGGAGGCCCATTTTTCCAATCAGCCCCAGCATTTT,CASTLWWEAHFSNQPQHF
-,TRBJ1-1,-,TRBV7-2,TGTGCCAGCAGCTCACACGAGAACACTGAAGCTTTCTTT,CASSSHENTEAFF
-,TRBJ1-1,-,TRBV5-1,TGCGCCAGCAGCTTTTTGTCTGGGGCCACTGAAGCTTTCTTT,CASSFLSGATEAFF
-,TRBJ2-1,-,TRBV5-6,TGTGCCAGCATGCTTGGACCTAGAGCCTACAATGAGCAGTTCTTC,CASMLGPRAYNEQFF
-,TRBJ2-6,TRBD1,TRBV28,TGTGCCAGCAGGCCGTCCGGGGACAGCCCCGGGGCCAACGTCCTGACTTTC,CASRPSGDSPGANVLTF
-,TRBJ1-3,-,TRBV9,TGTGCCAGCAGTGGGGATGGGGGAGCGGGAAACACCATATATTTT,CASSGDGGAGNTIYF
once,TRBJ2-1,TRBD2,TRBV6-5,TGTGCCAGCAGTTACAACGGCGGGAGTGTCTACAATGAGCAGTTCTTC,CASSYNGGSVYNEQFF
-,TRBJ2-1,-,TRBV4-1,TGCGCCAGCAGCGGCCGATACGGGGATTCGAGGGAGCAGTTCTTC,CASSGRYGDSREQFF
-,TRBJ2-1,TRBD2,TRBV7-9,TGTGCCAGCAGCCGAGGGACTAGCGGGACTTACAATGAGCAGTTCTTC,CASSRGTSGTYNEQFF
-,TRBJ2-2,-,TRBV5-4,TGTGCCAGCAGCCGGGACCCGGCCGGGGAGCTGTTTTTT,CASSRDPAGELFF
-,TRBJ1-1,-,TRBV12-3/TRBV12-4,TGTGCCAGCACTTTGACAGAAAACACTGAAGCTTTCTTT,CASTLTENTEAFF
-,TRBJ1-1,-,TRBV2,TGTGCCAGCAGTGTTCGGGGACGGCAGAACACTGAAGCTTTCTTT,CASSVRGRQNTEAFF
-,TRBJ1-1,-,TRBV4-1,TGCGCCAGCAGCCAAGCTGGTTTGGGGGGCGAAGCTTTCTTT,CASSQAGLGGEAFF
-,TRBJ1-1,-,TRBV3-1/TRBV3-2,TGTGCCAGCAGCCAAAAATGGGAGAACACTGAAGCTTTCTTT,CASSQKWENTEAFF
few,TRBJ2-1,-,TRBV7-2,TGTGCCAGCAGCCGTTCTACCAACCCAGAGATAAATGAGCAGTTCTTC,CASSRSTNPEINEQFF
-,TRBJ1-6,-,TRBV5-1,TGCGCCAGCAGCTTGGATAATTCACCCCTCCACTTT,CASSLDNSPLHF
-,TRBJ1-6,-,TRBV6-5,TGTGCCAGCAGTTTTAGGGTGGAGGGGAATTCACCCCTCCACTTT,CASSFRVEGNSPLHF
-,TRBJ2-2,-,TRBV23-1,TGCGCCAGCAGCCTAAACAGCGGGGAGCTGTTTTTT,CASSLNSGELFF
-,TRBJ1-6,-,TRBV6-5,TGTGCCAGCAGTTACTCGAGTAATTCACCCCTCCACTTT,CASSYSSNSPLHF
-,TRBJ1-2,TRBD1,TRBV28,TGTGCCAGCAGACAAGGGTTCGGGACAGGGGACTATGGCTACACCTTC,CASRQGFGTGDYGYTF
few,TRBJ2-7,TRBD2,TRBV6-5,TGTGCCAGCAGTTACGAGGCTAGCGGGAGCTACGAGCAGTACTTC,CASSYEASGSYEQYF
-,TRBJ2-1,-,TRBV29-1,TGCAGCGTTGAAGGCCCCGGCGAGAGCTCCTACAATGAGCAGTTCTTC,CSVEGPGESSYNEQFF
-,TRBJ2-7,TRBD1,TRBV28,TGTGCCAGCAGTTTATCAGGGGGAAGCTCCTACGAGCAGTACTTC,CASSLSGGSSYEQYF
once,TRBJ2-3,-,TRBV15,TGTGCCACCAGCAGCTACGGCACAGATACGCAGTATTTT,CATSSYGTDTQYF
once,TRBJ2-1,TRBD2,TRBV4-2,TGTGCCAGCAGCCAAGACGCCGGGGGAGGGCCCTACAATGAGCAGTTCTTC,CASSQDAGGGPYNEQFF
once,TRBJ1-2,-,TRBV28,TGTGCCAGCAGTACCCAGGGGTTTGGCTACACCTTC,CASSTQGFGYTF
-,TRBJ2-7,-,TRBV4-3,TGCGCCAGCAGCCAAGATAGGATGCCCCTTTCCTACGAGCAGTACTTC,CASSQDRMPLSYEQYF
-,TRBJ2-1,-,TRBV24-1,TGTGCCACCAGCACCCCAGGGAGCTCCTACAATGAGCAGTTCTTC,CATSTPGSSYNEQFF
-,TRBJ2-1,-,TRBV12-5,TGTGCTAGTGCCCTAGCCTACTCCTACAATGAGCAGTTCTTC,CASALAYSYNEQFF
-,TRBJ1-2,TRBD1,TRBV6-2/TRBV6-3,TGTGCCAGCAGTTACCGGACAGGGCCTTGGGGCTACACCTTC,CASSYRTGPWGYTF
-,TRBJ2-7,TRBD2,TRBV3-1/TRBV3-2,TGTGCCAGCACCGCAGGGACTAGCGGGAGCTCAGCCTACGAGCAGTACTTC,CASTAGTSGSSAYEQYF
-,TRBJ2-1,TRBD2,TRBV19,TGTGCCAGTAGTATCGCTAGCGGGACCCTCAATGAGCAGTTCTTC,CASSIASGTLNEQFF
-,TRBJ1-5,-,TRBV7-8,TGTGCCAGCAGCCGTACAGGAGTCGGAAGCAATCAGCCCCAGCATTTT,CASSRTGVGSNQPQHF
-,TRBJ2-3,-,TRBV5-4,TGTGCCAGCAGCCCACCGACGGGAAGCACAGATACGCAGTATTTT,CASSPPTGSTDTQYF